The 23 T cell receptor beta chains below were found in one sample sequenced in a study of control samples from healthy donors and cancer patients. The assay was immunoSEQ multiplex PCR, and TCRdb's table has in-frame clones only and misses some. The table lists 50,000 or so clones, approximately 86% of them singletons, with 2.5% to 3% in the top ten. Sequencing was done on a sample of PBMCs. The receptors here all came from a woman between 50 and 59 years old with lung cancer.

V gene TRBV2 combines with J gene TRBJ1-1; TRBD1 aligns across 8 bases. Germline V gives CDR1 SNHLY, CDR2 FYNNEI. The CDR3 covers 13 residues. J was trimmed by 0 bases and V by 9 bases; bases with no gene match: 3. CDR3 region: CASYRGMNTEAFF. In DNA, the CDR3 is TGTGCCAGTTACAGGGGGATGAACACTGAAGCTTTCTTT.

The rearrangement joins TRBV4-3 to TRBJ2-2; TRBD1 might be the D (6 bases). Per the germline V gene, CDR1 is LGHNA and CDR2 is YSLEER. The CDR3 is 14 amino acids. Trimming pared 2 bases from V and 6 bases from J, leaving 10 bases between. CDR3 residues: CASSQFSGAGELFF. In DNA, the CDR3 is TGCGCCAGCAGCCAATTTTCAGGGGCCGGGGAGCTGTTTTTT.

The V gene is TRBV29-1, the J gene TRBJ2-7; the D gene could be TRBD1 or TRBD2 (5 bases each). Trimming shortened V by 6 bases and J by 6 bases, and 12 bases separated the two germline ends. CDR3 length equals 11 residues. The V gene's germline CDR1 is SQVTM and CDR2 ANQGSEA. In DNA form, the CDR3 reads TGCAGCGTACGGACGGGGCTCGAGCAGTACTTC. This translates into CSVRTGLEQYF.

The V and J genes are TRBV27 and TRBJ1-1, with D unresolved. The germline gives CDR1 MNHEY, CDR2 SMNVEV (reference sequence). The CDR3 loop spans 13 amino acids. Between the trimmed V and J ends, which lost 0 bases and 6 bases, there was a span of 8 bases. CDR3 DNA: TGTGCCAGCAGTTTATCCGGGCCCTCTGAAGCTTTCTTT. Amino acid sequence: CASSLSGPSEAFF.

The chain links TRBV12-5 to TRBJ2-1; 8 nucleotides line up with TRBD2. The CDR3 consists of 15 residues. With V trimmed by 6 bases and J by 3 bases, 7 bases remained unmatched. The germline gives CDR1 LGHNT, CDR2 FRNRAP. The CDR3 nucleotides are TGTGCTAGTGGCCTCGGACTAGCTAACTACAATGAGCAGTTCTTC. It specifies CASGLGLANYNEQFF.

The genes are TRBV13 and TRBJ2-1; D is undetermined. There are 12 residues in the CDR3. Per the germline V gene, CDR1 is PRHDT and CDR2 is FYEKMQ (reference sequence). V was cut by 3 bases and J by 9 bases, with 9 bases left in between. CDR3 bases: TGTGCCAGCAGCTTGAAGTATAGTGAGCAGTTCTTC. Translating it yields CASSLKYSEQFF.

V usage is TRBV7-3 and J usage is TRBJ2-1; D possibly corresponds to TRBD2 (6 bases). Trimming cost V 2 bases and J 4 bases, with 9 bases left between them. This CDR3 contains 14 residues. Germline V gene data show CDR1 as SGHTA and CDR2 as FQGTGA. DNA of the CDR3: TGTGCCAGCAGCTTAGCGGGGAAGTACAATGAGCAGTTCTTC. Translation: CASSLAGKYNEQFF.

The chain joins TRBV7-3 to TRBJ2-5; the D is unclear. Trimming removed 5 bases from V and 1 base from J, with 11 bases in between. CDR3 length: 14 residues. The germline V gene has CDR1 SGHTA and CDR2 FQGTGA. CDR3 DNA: TGTGCCAGCAGCCCCGGGCCGGGCCAAGAGACCCAGTACTTC. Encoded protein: CASSPGPGQETQYF.

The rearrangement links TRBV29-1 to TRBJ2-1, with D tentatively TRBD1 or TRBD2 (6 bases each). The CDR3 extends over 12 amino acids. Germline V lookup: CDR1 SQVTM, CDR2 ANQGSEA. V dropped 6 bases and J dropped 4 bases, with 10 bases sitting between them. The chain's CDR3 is CSVLGGYNEQFF. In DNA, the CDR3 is TGCAGCGTCCTAGGGGGGTACAATGAGCAGTTCTTC.

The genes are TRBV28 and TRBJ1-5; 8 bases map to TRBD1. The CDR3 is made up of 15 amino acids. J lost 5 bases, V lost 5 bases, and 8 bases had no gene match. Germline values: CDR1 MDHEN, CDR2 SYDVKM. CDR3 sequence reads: CASSTPTGGDQPQHF. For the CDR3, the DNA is TGTGCCAGCAGTACTCCTACAGGGGGGGATCAGCCCCAGCATTTT.

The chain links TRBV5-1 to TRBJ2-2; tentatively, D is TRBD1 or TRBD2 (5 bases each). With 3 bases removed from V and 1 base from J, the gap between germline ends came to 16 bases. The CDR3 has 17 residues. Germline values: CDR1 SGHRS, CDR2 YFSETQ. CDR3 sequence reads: CASSWGSGTLNTGELFF. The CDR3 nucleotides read TGCGCCAGCAGCTGGGGTTCCGGGACCTTGAACACCGGGGAGCTGTTTTTT. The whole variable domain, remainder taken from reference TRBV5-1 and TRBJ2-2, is KAGVTQTPRYLIKTRGQQVTLSCSPISGHRSVSWYQQTPGQGLQFLFEYFSETQRNKGNFPGRFSGRQFSNSRSEMNVSTLELGDSALYLCASSWGSGTLNTGELFFGEGSRLTVL.

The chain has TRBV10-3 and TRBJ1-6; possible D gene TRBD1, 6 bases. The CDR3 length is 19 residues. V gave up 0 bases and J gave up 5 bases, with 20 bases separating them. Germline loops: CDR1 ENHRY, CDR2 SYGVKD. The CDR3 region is CAISESKGGRTANNSPLHF. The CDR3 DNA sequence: TGTGCCATCAGTGAGTCAAAGGGAGGGCGGACAGCTAATAATTCACCCCTCCACTTT.

CDR3 DNA sequence: TGTGCCAGCAGCCAAAACAGGGTGGGTTCTCAGCCCCAGCATTTT. Translation gives CASSQNRVGSQPQHF. J is TRBJ1-5 and V is TRBV3-1 (or the pseudogene TRBV3-2), with a possible D match to TRBD1 (6 bases). This CDR3 is built from 15 residues. Germline V gene sequence: CDR1 LGHDT, CDR2 YNNKEL (reference sequence). V was pared by 2 bases and J by 6 bases, with 14 bases between.

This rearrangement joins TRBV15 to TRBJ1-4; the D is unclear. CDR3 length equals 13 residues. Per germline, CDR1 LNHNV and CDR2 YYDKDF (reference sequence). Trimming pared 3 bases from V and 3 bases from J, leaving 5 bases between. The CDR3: CATSRSPNEKLFF. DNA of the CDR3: TGTGCCACCAGCAGGTCCCCTAATGAAAAACTGTTTTTT.

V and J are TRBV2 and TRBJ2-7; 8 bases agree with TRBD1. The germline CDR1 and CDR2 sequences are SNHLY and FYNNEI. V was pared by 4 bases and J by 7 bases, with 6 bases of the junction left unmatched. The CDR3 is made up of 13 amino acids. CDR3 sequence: CASSGQGAGEQYF. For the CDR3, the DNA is TGTGCCAGCAGTGGCCAGGGGGCGGGTGAGCAGTACTTC.

The CDR3 region has the DNA TGCGCCAGCAGCCAGACAGGGGGCGGCACTGAAGCTTTCTTT. It translates to CASSQTGGGTEAFF. This chain connects TRBV4-3 to TRBJ1-1; TRBD1 agrees at 10 bases. Unmatched junction bases numbered 2, after V lost 3 bases and J lost 4 bases. CDR3 length equals 14 residues. The V gene's germline CDR1 is LGHNA and CDR2 YSLEER.

The CDR3 loop is CSGSTGLGNTIYF. CDR3 bases: TGCAGCGGATCTACAGGGTTGGGAAACACCATATATTTT. V gene TRBV29-1 combines with J gene TRBJ1-3; TRBD1 is a possible D gene (6 bases). The germline V gene has CDR1 SQVTM and CDR2 ANQGSEA. This CDR3 comprises 13 residues. Trimming shortened V by 7 bases and J by 4 bases, and 14 bases separated the two germline ends.

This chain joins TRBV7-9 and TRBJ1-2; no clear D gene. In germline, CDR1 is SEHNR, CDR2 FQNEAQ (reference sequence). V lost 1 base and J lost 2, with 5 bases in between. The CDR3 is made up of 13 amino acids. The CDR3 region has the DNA TGTGCCAGCAGCTTAGGTGCCAACTATGGCTACACCTTC. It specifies CASSLGANYGYTF.

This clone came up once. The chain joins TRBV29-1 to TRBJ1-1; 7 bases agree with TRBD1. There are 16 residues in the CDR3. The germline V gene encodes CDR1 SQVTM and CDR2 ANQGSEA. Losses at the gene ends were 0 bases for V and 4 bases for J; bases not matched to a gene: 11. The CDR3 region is CSVEDPRTGRGTEAFF. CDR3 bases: TGCAGCGTTGAAGATCCCCGGACAGGCAGGGGCACTGAAGCTTTCTTT.

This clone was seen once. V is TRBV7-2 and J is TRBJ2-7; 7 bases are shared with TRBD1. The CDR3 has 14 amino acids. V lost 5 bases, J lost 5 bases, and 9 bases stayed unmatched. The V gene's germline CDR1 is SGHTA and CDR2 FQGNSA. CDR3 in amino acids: CASSLQGFGDEQYF. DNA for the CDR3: TGTGCCAGCAGCCTACAGGGGTTTGGGGACGAGCAGTACTTC. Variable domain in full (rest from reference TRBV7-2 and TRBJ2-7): GAGVSQSPSNKVTEKGKDVELRCDPISGHTALYWYRQSLGQGLEFLIYFQGNSAPDKSGLPSDRFSAERTGGSVSTLTIQRTQQEDSAVYLCASSLQGFGDEQYFGPGTRLTVT.

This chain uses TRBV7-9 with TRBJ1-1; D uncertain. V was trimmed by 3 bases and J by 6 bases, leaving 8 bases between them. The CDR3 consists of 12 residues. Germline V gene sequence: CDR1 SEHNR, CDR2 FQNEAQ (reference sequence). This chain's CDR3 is CASSFAGAEAFF. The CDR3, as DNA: TGTGCCAGCAGCTTTGCGGGAGCTGAAGCTTTCTTT.

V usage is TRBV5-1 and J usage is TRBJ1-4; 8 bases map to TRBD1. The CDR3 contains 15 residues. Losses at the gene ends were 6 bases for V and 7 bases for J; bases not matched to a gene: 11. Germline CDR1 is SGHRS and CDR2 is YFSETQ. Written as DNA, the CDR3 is TGCGCCAGCACCAAGGACAGGGCTAAGGGTGAAAAACTGTTTTTT. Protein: CASTKDRAKGEKLFF.

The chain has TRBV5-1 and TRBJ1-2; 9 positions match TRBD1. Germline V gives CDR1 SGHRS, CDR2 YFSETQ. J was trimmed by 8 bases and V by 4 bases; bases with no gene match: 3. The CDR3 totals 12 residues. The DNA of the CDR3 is TGCGCCAGCAGCACTACAGGGGGCGGCTACACCTTC. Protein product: CASSTTGGGYTF.